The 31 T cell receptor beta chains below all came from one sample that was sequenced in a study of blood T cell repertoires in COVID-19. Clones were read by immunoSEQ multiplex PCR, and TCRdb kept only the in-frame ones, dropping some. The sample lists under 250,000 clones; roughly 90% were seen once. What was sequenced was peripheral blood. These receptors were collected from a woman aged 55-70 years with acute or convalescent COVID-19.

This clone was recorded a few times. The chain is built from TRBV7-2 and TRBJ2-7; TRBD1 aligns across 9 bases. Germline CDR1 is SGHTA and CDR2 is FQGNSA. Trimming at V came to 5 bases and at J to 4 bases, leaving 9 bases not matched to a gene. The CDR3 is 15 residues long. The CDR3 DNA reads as TGTGCCAGCAGCGGGGGGACAGGGAGGAGATACGAGCAGTACTTC. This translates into CASSGGTGRRYEQYF.

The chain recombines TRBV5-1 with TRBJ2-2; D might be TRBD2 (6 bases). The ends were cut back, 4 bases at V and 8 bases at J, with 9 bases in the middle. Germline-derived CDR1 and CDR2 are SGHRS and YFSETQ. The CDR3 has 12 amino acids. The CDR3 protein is CASSPGAGELFF. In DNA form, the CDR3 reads TGCGCCAGCAGCCCGGGAGCTGGGGAGCTGTTTTTT.

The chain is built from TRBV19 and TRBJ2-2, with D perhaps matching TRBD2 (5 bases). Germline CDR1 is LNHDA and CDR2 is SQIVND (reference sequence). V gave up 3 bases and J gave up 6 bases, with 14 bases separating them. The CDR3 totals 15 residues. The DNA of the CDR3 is TGTGCCAGTAGTATTGTGGGAAGCGGCGCCGGGGAGCTGTTTTTT. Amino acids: CASSIVGSGAGELFF.

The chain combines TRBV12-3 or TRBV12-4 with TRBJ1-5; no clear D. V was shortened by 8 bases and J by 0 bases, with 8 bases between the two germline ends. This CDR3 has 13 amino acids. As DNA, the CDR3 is TGTGCCAGCTGCCCCTATAGCAATCAGCCCCAGCATTTT. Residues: CASCPYSNQPQHF.

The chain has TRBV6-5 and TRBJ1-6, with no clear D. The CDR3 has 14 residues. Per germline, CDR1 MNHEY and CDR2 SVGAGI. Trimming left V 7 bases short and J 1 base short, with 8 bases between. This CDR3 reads CASTLLSYNSPLHF. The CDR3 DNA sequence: TGTGCCAGCACCCTCCTTTCCTATAATTCACCCCTCCACTTT.

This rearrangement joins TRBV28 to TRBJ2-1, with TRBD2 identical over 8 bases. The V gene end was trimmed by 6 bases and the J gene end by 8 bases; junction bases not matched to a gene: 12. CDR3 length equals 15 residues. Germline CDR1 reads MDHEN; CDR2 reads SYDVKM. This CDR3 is CASRSPGLVSYEQFF. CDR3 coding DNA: TGTGCCAGCAGGTCACCGGGACTAGTTTCATATGAGCAGTTCTTC.

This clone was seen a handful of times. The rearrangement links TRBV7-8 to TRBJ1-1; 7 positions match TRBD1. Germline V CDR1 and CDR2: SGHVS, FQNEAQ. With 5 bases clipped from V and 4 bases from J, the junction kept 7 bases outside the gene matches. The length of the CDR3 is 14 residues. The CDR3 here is CASSPIRDSTEAFF. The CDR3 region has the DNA TGTGCCAGCAGCCCAATTAGGGACAGCACTGAAGCTTTCTTT. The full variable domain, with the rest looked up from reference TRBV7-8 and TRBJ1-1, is GAGVSQSPRYKVAKRGQDVALRCDPISGHVSLFWYQQALGQGPEFLTYFQNEAQLDKSGLPSDRFFAERPEGSVSTLKIQRTQQEDSAVYLCASSPIRDSTEAFFGQGTRLTVV.

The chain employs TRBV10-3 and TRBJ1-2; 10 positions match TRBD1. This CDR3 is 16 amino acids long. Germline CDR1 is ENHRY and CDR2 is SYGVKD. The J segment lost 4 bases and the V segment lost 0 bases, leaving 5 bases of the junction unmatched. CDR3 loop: CAISESTGGAVYGYTF. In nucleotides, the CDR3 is TGTGCCATCAGTGAGTCGACAGGGGGCGCCGTCTATGGCTACACCTTC.

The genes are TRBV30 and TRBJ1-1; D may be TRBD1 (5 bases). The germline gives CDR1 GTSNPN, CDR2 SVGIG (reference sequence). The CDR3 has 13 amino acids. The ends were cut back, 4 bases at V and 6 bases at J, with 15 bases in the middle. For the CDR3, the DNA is TGTGCCTGGACGCGTGGGGGGATGTCTGAAGCTTTCTTT. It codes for CAWTRGGMSEAFF.

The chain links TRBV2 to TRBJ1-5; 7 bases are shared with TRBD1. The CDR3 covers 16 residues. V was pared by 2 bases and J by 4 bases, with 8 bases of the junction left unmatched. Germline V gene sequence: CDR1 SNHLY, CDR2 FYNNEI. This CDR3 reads CASSERGPTENQPQHF. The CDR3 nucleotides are TGTGCCAGCAGTGAAAGGGGGCCGACGGAAAATCAGCCCCAGCATTTT.

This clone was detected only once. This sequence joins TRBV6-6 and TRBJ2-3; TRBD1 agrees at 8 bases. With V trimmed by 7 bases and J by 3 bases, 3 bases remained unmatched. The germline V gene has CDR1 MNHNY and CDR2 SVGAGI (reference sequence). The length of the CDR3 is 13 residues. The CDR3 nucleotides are TGTGCCAGCACCGGACAGGGTACAGATACGCAGTATTTT. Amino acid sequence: CASTGQGTDTQYF.

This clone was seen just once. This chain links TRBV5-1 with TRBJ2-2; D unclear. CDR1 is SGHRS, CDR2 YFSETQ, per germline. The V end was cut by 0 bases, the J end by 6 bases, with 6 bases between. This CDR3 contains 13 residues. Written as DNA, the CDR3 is TGCGCCAGCAGCTTGGCCCCTCCCGGGGAGCTGTTTTTT. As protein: CASSLAPPGELFF.

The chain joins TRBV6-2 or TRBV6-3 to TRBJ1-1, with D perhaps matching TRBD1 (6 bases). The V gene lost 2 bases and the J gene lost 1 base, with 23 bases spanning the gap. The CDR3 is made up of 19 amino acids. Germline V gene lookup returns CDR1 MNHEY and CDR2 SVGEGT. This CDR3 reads CASSYPSLRQQGKNTEAFF. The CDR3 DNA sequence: TGTGCCAGCAGTTACCCTAGCCTCAGACAGCAGGGGAAGAACACTGAAGCTTTCTTT.

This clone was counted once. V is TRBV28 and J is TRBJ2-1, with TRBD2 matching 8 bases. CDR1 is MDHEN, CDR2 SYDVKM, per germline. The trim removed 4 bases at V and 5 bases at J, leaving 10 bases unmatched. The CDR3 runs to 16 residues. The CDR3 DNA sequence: TGTGCCAGCAGTTCCGCCGGGACTAGTGCCCACAATGAGCAGTTCTTC. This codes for CASSSAGTSAHNEQFF.

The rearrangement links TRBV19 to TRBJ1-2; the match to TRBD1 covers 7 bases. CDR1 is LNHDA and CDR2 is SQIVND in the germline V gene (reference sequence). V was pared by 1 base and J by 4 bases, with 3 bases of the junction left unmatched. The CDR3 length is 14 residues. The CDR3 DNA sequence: TGTGCCAGTAGTATAGCCGGGACAGTCTATGGCTACACCTTC. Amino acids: CASSIAGTVYGYTF.

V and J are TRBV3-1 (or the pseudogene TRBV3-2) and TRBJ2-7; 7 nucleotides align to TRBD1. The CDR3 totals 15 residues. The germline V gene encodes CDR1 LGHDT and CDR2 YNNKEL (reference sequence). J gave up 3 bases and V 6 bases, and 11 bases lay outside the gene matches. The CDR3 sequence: CASRDQTGINYEQYF. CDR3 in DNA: TGTGCCAGCAGAGACCAGACAGGGATAAACTACGAGCAGTACTTC.

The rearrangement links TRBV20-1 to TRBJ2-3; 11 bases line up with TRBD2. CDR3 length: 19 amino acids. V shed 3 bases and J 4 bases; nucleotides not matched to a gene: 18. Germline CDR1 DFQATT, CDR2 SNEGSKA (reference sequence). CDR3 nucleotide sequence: TGCAGTGCTAGTCAGTCTTCTAATAGCGGGGGGGCGAGAGCAGATACGCAGTATTTT. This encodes CSASQSSNSGGARADTQYF.

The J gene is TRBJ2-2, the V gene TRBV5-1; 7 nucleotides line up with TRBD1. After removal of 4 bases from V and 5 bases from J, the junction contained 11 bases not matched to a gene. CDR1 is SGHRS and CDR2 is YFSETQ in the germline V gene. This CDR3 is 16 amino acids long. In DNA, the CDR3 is TGCGCCAGCAGCCGTCGACAGGGCTCGGGAACCGGGGAGCTGTTTTTT. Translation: CASSRRQGSGTGELFF.

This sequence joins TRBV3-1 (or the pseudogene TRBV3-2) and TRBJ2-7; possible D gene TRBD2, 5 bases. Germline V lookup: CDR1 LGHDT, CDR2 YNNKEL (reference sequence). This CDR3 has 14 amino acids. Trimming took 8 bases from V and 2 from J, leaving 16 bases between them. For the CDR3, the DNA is TGTGCCAGCCCACAAGGCGGGTCCCCCTACGAGCAGTACTTC. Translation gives CASPQGGSPYEQYF.

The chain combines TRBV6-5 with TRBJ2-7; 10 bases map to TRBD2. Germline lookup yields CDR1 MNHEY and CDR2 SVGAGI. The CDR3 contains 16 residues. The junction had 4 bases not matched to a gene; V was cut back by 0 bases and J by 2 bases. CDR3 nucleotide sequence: TGTGCCAGCAGTTACTCGATAGCGGGAGGCCCCTACGAGCAGTACTTC. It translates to CASSYSIAGGPYEQYF.

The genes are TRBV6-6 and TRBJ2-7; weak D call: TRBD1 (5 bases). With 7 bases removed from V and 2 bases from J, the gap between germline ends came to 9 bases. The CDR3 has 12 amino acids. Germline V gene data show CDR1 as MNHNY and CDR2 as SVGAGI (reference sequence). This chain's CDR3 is CASIGHPYEQYF. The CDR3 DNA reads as TGTGCCAGCATCGGACATCCCTACGAGCAGTACTTC.

The chain's CDR3 is CASSSYGGRETQYF. In nucleotides, the CDR3 is TGTGCCAGCAGCTCATACGGAGGGCGGGAGACCCAGTACTTC. The chain uses TRBV7-6 and TRBJ2-5; D is perhaps TRBD2 (6 bases). This CDR3 is built from 14 residues. V lost 4 bases, J lost 5 bases, and 14 bases lay in between. Germline lookup yields CDR1 SGHVS and CDR2 FNYEAQ.

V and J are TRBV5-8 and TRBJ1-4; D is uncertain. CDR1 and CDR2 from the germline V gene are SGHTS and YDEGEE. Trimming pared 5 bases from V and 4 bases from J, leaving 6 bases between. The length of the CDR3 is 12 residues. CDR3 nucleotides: TGTGCCAGCAGGAGTTATAATGAAAAACTGTTTTTT. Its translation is CASRSYNEKLFF.

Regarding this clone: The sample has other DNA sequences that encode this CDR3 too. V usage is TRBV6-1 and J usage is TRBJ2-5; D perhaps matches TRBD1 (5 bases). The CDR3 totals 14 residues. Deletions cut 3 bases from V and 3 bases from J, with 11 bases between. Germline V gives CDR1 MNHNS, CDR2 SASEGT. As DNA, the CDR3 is TGTGCCAGCAGTGATCCCGACAGAGAAGAGACCCAGTACTTC. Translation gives CASSDPDREETQYF.

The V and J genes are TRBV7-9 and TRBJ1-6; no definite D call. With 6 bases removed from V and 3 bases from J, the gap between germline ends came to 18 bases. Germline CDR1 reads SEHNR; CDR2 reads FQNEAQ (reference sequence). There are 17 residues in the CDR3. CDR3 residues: CASRPPIGRDYNSPLHF. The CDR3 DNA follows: TGTGCCAGCAGGCCCCCAATCGGGAGAGACTATAATTCACCCCTCCACTTT.

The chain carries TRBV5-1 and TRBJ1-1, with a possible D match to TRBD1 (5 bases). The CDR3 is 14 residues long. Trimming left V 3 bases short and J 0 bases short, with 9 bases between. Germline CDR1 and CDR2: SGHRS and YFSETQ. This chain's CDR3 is CASSWTLMNTEAFF. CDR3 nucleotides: TGCGCCAGCAGCTGGACACTTATGAACACTGAAGCTTTCTTT. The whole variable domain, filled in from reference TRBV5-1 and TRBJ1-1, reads KAGVTQTPRYLIKTRGQQVTLSCSPISGHRSVSWYQQTPGQGLQFLFEYFSETQRNKGNFPGRFSGRQFSNSRSEMNVSTLELGDSALYLCASSWTLMNTEAFFGQGTRLTVV.

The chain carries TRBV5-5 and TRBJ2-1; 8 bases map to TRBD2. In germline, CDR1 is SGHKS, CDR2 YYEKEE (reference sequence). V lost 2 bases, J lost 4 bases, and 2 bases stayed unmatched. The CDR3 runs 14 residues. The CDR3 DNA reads TGTGCCAGCAGCTTACGGGAGGGGTACAATGAGCAGTTCTTC. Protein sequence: CASSLREGYNEQFF.

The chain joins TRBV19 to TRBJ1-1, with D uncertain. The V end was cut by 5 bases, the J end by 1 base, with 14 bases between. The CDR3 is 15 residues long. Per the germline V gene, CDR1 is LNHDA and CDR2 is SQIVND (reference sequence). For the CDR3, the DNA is TGTGCCAGTAGTCTCCGGCACTACCAGAACACTGAAGCTTTCTTT. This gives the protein CASSLRHYQNTEAFF.

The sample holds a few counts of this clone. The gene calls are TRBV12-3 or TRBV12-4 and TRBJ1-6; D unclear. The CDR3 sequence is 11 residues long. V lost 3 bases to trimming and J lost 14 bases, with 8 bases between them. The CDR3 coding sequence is TGTGCCAGCAGTTTCGGTCTGACCCTCCACTTT. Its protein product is CASSFGLTLHF.

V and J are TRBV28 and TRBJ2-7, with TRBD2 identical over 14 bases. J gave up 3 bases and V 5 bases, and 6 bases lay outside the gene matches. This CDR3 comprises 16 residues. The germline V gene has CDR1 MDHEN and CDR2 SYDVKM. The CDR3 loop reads CASSLGTSGSVYEQYF. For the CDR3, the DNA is TGTGCCAGCAGTCTTGGGACTAGCGGGAGTGTCTACGAGCAGTACTTC.

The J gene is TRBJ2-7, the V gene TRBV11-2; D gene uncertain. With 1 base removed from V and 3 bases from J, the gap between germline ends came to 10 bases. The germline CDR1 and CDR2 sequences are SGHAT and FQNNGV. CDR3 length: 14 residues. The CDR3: CASSLGNLNYEQYF. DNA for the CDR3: TGTGCCAGCAGCTTAGGAAACTTAAACTACGAGCAGTACTTC.